The 19 T cell receptor beta chains given below trace back to one sample, sequenced in a study of blood T cell repertoires in COVID-19 (dated by TCRdb to 2018 to 2020). Library prep was done by the immunoSEQ multiplex PCR assay. TCRdb stores this immuneACCESS table with in-frame sequences only. Part of the clones is absent; in the studies checked, under half of the shortfall reflects unresolved V genes, and no reason is known for the rest. For this sample the table gives more than 120,000 clones, of which 75% to 90% were detected only once. The biggest ten clones account for roughly 37% of the sample. Sequenced: peripheral blood. Receptor source: a man aged 45-65 years who had recovered from COVID-19.

The V call is TRBV5-1, the J call TRBJ2-3; TRBD2 matches at 7 bases. There are 18 residues in the CDR3. V shed 0 bases and J 4 bases; nucleotides not matched to a gene: 14. The germline V gene encodes CDR1 SGHRS and CDR2 YFSETQ. CDR3 protein: CASSLAKTSRRVADTQYF. CDR3 DNA: TGCGCCAGCAGCTTGGCGAAGACTAGCAGGAGAGTGGCAGATACGCAGTATTTT. Together with reference TRBV5-1 and TRBJ2-3, the CDR3 gives the full variable domain: KAGVTQTPRYLIKTRGQQVTLSCSPISGHRSVSWYQQTPGQGLQFLFEYFSETQRNKGNFPGRFSGRQFSNSRSEMNVSTLELGDSALYLCASSLAKTSRRVADTQYFGPGTRLTVL.

This chain links TRBV5-1 with TRBJ2-5; 12 nucleotides agree with TRBD2. Germline assignment: CDR1 SGHRS and CDR2 YFSETQ. V trimming: 4 bases; J trimming: 5 bases; junction bases outside the gene matches: 15. The CDR3 consists of 18 residues. CDR3 sequence: CASSPGRASGGAEETQYF. CDR3 coding DNA: TGCGCCAGCAGCCCCGGGCGGGCTAGCGGGGGGGCGGAGGAGACCCAGTACTTC.

This chain uses TRBV6-2 or TRBV6-3 with TRBJ1-5; D is possibly TRBD1 (5 bases). The V gene's germline CDR1 is MNHEY and CDR2 SVGEGT. The CDR3 is 17 amino acids. With 0 bases removed from V and 0 bases from J, the gap between germline ends came to 12 bases. The CDR3 spells CASSYSWQGYSNQPQHF. CDR3 coding DNA: TGTGCCAGCAGTTACTCGTGGCAGGGCTATAGCAATCAGCCCCAGCATTTT.

This clone came up once. This chain uses TRBV5-4 with TRBJ1-5, with 8 bases lining up with TRBD1. Germline V CDR1 and CDR2: SGHNT, YYREEE (reference sequence). The CDR3 extends over 14 amino acids. V shed 4 bases and J 3 bases; nucleotides not matched to a gene: 3. CDR3 residues: CASSLQGVNQPQHF. Written as DNA, the CDR3 is TGTGCCAGCAGCCTACAGGGGGTCAATCAGCCCCAGCATTTT.

The CDR3 reads CASSPLGQAGSNQPQHF. The CDR3 bases are TGTGCCAGCTCACCACTAGGACAGGCAGGCAGCAATCAGCCCCAGCATTTT. The chain has TRBV18 and TRBJ1-5, with 7 bases fitting TRBD1. Losses at the gene ends were 1 base for V and 1 base for J; bases not matched to a gene: 7. CDR3 size: 17 residues. Germline loops: CDR1 KGHSH, CDR2 LQKENI. Looking up the rest from reference TRBV18 and TRBJ1-5 gives the full variable domain: NAGVMQNPRHLVRRRGQEARLRCSPMKGHSHVYWYRQLPEEGLKFMVYLQKENIIDESGMPKERFSAEFPKEGPSILRIQQVVRGDSAAYFCASSPLGQAGSNQPQHFGDGTRLSIL.

The rearrangement joins TRBV5-1 to TRBJ2-3, with D possibly matching TRBD1 (5 bases). Trimming shortened V by 5 bases and J by 2 bases, and 15 bases separated the two germline ends. The germline gives CDR1 SGHRS, CDR2 YFSETQ. The CDR3 loop spans 15 amino acids. CDR3 region: CASRTQGSVTDTQYF. The DNA for the CDR3 is TGCGCCAGCAGGACCCAGGGCAGTGTCACAGATACGCAGTATTTT. The variable domain in full, completed from reference TRBV5-1 and TRBJ2-3, reads KAGVTQTPRYLIKTRGQQVTLSCSPISGHRSVSWYQQTPGQGLQFLFEYFSETQRNKGNFPGRFSGRQFSNSRSEMNVSTLELGDSALYLCASRTQGSVTDTQYFGPGTRLTVL.

The rearrangement links TRBV6-1 to TRBJ2-7, with unresolved D. Germline-derived CDR1 and CDR2 are MNHNS and SASEGT. V shed 2 bases and J shed 5 bases, with 19 bases lying between them. The CDR3 is 16 amino acids. DNA for the CDR3: TGTGCCAGCAGTGAATTGCGGCCGACTCTAAACGACGAGCAGTACTTC. Protein: CASSELRPTLNDEQYF.

The count of this clone is one. This chain joins TRBV11-2 and TRBJ1-4; 10 bases line up with TRBD1. CDR3 length: 15 residues. The germline gives CDR1 SGHAT, CDR2 FQNNGV. The V and J ends lost 5 bases and 4 bases, in that order; junction bases with no gene match: 4. The CDR3 region is CASSPRTGGNEKLFF. For the CDR3, the DNA is TGTGCCAGCAGCCCACGGACAGGGGGTAATGAAAAACTGTTTTTT.

This clone was recorded only once. This chain uses TRBV11-2 with TRBJ2-7; 9 nucleotides align to TRBD1. The V gene's germline CDR1 is SGHAT and CDR2 FQNNGV. V shed 6 bases, J shed 3 bases, and the junction held 9 bases outside the gene matches. The CDR3 has 15 amino acids. As DNA, the CDR3 is TGTGCCAGCAGTCTATTTACGGGACAGGGCTACGAGCAGTACTTC. Protein product: CASSLFTGQGYEQYF.

This rearrangement joins TRBV11-2 to TRBJ2-1, with 10 bases fitting TRBD2. This CDR3 has 15 residues. Germline CDR1 reads SGHAT; CDR2 reads FQNNGV. J was trimmed by 9 bases and V by 5 bases; bases with no gene match: 10. The CDR3 is CASSPERGGWSEQFF. As DNA, the CDR3 is TGTGCCAGCAGCCCTGAGCGGGGGGGCTGGAGTGAGCAGTTCTTC.

The chain carries TRBV3-1 (or the pseudogene TRBV3-2) and TRBJ2-3, with D possibly TRBD2 on 7 matching bases. Germline assignment: CDR1 LGHDT and CDR2 YNNKEL (reference sequence). The CDR3 is 15 amino acids. V lost 3 bases and J 3 bases, leaving 13 bases between the germline ends. Here the CDR3 reads CASSQIGGPTDTQYF. The CDR3 nucleotides are TGTGCCAGCAGCCAGATCGGGGGGCCGACAGATACGCAGTATTTT.

V and J are TRBV3-1 (or the pseudogene TRBV3-2) and TRBJ1-3; no reliable D call. Deletions cut 4 bases from V and 4 bases from J, with 8 bases between. Looked up from germline, CDR1 is LGHDT and CDR2 is YNNKEL (reference sequence). The CDR3 runs 13 residues. CDR3 nucleotides: TGTGCCAGCAGCCCGTCGGGGGGAAACACCATATATTTT. This codes for CASSPSGGNTIYF.

V and J are TRBV3-1 (or the pseudogene TRBV3-2) and TRBJ2-2; tentatively, D is TRBD1 (5 bases). This CDR3 is built from 18 residues. V shed 1 base and J shed 5 bases, with 20 bases lying between them. Germline CDR1 and CDR2: LGHDT and YNNKEL (reference sequence). The CDR3 nucleotides read TGTGCCAGCAGCCAAGTAAGAACCCGACTTGACAGTACCGGGGAGCTGTTTTTT. This sequence encodes CASSQVRTRLDSTGELFF.

The chain employs TRBV29-1 and TRBJ2-5; 9 bases map to TRBD1. J gave up 3 bases and V 5 bases, and 13 bases lay outside the gene matches. Germline V lookup: CDR1 SQVTM, CDR2 ANQGSEA. The CDR3 spans 16 residues. The CDR3 region has the DNA TGCAGCGTTTTCCGGATAGGACAGGGGATCGAAGAGACCCAGTACTTC. This codes for CSVFRIGQGIEETQYF.

Concerning this clone: The junction shows a germline mismatch at one end, possibly a read error. The chain is built from TRBV7-2 and TRBJ2-7; D unclear. The CDR3 extends over 16 amino acids. In germline, CDR1 is SGHTA, CDR2 FQGNSA. The CDR3 nucleotides read TGTGCCAGCAGCTTAACGCGCGACTTGGCGTACTACGAGCAGCACTTC. Protein sequence: CASSLTRDLAYYEQHF. Full variable domain (rest looked up from reference TRBV7-2 and TRBJ2-7): GAGVSQSPSNKVTEKGKDVELRCDPISGHTALYWYRQSLGQGLEFLIYFQGNSAPDKSGLPSDRFSAERTGGSVSTLTIQRTQQEDSAVYLCASSLTRDLAYYEQHFGPGTRLTVT.

This chain uses TRBV5-8 with TRBJ1-2, with TRBD1 matching 9 bases. Germline CDR1 and CDR2: SGHTS and YDEGEE. V shed 4 bases, J shed 4 bases, and the junction held 8 bases outside the gene matches. The CDR3 is 15 amino acids. CDR3 sequence: CASSDPGQGTYGYTF. In DNA, the CDR3 is TGTGCCAGCAGCGACCCGGGACAGGGTACCTATGGCTACACCTTC.

This chain uses TRBV5-8 with TRBJ1-3; D not resolved. The CDR3 totals 16 residues. The germline V and J ends were trimmed by 1 base and 1 base, with 12 bases remaining between them. Per germline, CDR1 SGHTS and CDR2 YDEGEE. The CDR3 is CASSLRPGGSGNTIYF. The DNA of the CDR3 is TGTGCCAGCAGCTTGCGGCCGGGAGGGTCTGGAAACACCATATATTTT.

This clone was seen a few times. The chain employs TRBV4-2 and TRBJ2-7, with D possibly matching TRBD1 (5 bases). V lost 2 bases and J 0 bases, leaving 8 bases between the germline ends. The CDR3 consists of 14 residues. The germline V gene encodes CDR1 LGHNA and CDR2 YNFKEQ. CDR3: CASSQTGSSYEQYF. CDR3 coding DNA: TGTGCCAGCAGCCAAACAGGAAGCTCCTACGAGCAGTACTTC.

This clone was seen more than once but under ten times. J is TRBJ1-4 and V is TRBV27, with TRBD1 matching over 12 bases. The V and J ends lost 4 bases and 8 bases, in that order; junction bases with no gene match: 5. This CDR3 has 15 residues. CDR1 is MNHEY and CDR2 is SMNVEV in the germline V gene (reference sequence). The CDR3 protein is CASSSWDRGQEKLFF. CDR3 nucleotides: TGTGCCAGCAGTTCCTGGGACAGGGGGCAGGAAAAACTGTTTTTT.